The source of this T cell receptor (beta chain) is a study of identical twins. Study-wide results and caveats: These conclusions were based on statistical analysis (cross-sectional, not following the same donors). Models predicted less out-of-frame TCR alpha sharing in monozygotic twins than was found.

MiXCR, applied by TCRdb to the 5' RACE reads, yields one record per CDR3 protein. The sample lists hundreds of thousands of distinct CDR3 sequences, approximately 21% seen once, with roughly 4% in the top ten. The V segment lost 4 bases and the J segment 2 bases; nucleotides outside the gene matches: 5. The CDR3 totals 15 residues. Germline V gene data show CDR1 as KGHSH and CDR2 as LQKENI. This clonotype was seen at least ten times. Antigen: not known. The same data also contributed to another study, on T cells expressing NK-cell markers. As that report states: Where a handful of donors were concerned, these clonotypes also led the CD3+CD56-NKG2C+ fraction.

This TCR derives from a woman younger than 35 in good health. The material sequenced was PBMCs. The chain has TRBV18 and TRBJ2-3, with 8 positions matching TRBD1. CDR3 loop: CASSQRQGSTDTQYF. The DNA of the CDR3 is TGTGCCAGCTCACAACGACAGGGGTCCACAGATACGCAGTATTTT.